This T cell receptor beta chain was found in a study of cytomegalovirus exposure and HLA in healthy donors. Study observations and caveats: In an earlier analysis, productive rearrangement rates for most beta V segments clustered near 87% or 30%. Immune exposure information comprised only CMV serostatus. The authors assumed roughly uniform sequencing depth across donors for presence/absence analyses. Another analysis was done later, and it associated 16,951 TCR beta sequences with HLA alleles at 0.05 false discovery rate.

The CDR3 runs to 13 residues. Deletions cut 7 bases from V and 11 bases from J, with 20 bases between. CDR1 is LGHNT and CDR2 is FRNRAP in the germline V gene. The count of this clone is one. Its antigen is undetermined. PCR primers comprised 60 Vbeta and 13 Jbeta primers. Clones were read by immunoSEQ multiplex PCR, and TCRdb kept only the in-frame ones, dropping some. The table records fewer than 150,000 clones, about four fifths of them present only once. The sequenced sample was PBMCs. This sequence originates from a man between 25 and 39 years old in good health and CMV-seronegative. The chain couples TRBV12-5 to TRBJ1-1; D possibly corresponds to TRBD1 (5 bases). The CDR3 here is CASAARLGGEAFF. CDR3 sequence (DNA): TGTGCTAGTGCCGCCCGGTTGGGGGGGGAGGCTTTCTTT.